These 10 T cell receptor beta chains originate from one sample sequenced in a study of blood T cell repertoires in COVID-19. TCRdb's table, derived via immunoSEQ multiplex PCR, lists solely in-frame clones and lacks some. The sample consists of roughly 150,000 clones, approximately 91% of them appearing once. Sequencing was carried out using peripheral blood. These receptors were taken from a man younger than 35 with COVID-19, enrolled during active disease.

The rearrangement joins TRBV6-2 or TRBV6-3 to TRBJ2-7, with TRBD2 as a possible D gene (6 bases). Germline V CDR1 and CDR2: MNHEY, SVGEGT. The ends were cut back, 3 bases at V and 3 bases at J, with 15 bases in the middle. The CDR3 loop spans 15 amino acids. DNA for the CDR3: TGTGCCAGCAGTTATTCAACCGGGACTGACTACGAGCAGTACTTC. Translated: CASSYSTGTDYEQYF.

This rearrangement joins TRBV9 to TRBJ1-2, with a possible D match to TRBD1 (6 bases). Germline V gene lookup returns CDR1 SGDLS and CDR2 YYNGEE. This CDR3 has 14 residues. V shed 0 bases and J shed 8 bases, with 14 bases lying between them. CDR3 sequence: CASSVEGQRKGYTF. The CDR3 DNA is TGTGCCAGCAGCGTAGAAGGACAGAGGAAGGGCTACACCTTC.

The CDR3 DNA sequence: TGTGCCAGCAGCTTGGGACTAGCGGGAGGGAATACCTACAATGAGCAGTTCTTC. Its translation: CASSLGLAGGNTYNEQFF. The chain employs TRBV5-5 and TRBJ2-1; the match to TRBD2 covers 14 bases. In germline, CDR1 is SGHKS, CDR2 YYEKEE (reference sequence). Trimming took 0 bases from V and 2 from J; bases not matched to a gene: 4. The CDR3 consists of 18 residues.

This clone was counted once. This CDR3 reads CASSYGSSEAFF. CDR3 nucleotide sequence: TGTGCCAGCAGTTACGGGAGTTCTGAAGCTTTCTTT. This sequence joins TRBV6-5 and TRBJ1-1; D is unresolved. This CDR3 spans 12 amino acids. Trimming took 2 bases from V and 6 from J, leaving 7 bases between them. The germline V gene encodes CDR1 MNHEY and CDR2 SVGAGI.

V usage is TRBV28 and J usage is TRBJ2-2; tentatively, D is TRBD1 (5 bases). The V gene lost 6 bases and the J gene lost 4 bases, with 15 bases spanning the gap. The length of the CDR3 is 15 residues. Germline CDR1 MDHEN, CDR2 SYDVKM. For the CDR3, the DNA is TGTGCCAGCAGCCTGGGCAGGGCGGTCACCGGGGAGCTGTTTTTT. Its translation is CASSLGRAVTGELFF.

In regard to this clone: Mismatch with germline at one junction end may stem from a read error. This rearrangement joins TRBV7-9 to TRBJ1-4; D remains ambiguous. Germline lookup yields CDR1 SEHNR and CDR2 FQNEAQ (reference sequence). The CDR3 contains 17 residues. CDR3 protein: CASSALGRRATNEKLLF. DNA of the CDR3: TGTGCCAGCAGCGCCTTAGGGAGACGGGCGACTAATGAAAAACTGCTTTTT.

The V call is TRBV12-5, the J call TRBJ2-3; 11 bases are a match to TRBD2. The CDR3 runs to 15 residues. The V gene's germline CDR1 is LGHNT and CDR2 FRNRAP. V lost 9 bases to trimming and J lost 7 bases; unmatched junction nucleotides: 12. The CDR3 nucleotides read TGTGCTAGCCGGTTGGAACTAGCGGGAGATTATACGCAGTATTTT. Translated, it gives CASRLELAGDYTQYF.

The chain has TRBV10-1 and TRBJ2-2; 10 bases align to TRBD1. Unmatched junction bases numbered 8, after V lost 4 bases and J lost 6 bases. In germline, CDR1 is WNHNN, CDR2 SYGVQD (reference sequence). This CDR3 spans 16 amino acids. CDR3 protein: CASSAGTGVFPGELFF. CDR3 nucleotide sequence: TGCGCCAGCAGTGCCGGGACAGGGGTTTTCCCCGGGGAGCTGTTTTTT.

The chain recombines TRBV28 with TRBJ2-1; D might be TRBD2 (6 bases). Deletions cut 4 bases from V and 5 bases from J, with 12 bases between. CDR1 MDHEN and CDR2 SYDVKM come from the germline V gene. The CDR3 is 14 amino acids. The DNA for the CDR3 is TGTGCCAGCAGTTATACGGGAGAGGACAATGAGCAGTTCTTC. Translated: CASSYTGEDNEQFF.

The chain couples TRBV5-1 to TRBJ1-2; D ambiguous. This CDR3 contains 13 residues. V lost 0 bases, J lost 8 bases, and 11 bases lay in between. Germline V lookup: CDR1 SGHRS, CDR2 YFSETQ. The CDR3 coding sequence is TGCGCCAGCAGCTTGGCAGCAGGATGGGGCTACACCTTC. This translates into CASSLAAGWGYTF.